Below, 20 T cell receptor beta chains from the same sample are listed, as sequenced in a study of cytotoxic CD8 clonotypes in ibrutinib-treated CLL. Libraries were prepared by immunoSEQ multiplex PCR; TCRdb keeps only in-frame clonotypes and omits some of them. The table lists 50,000 or so clones, around four fifths of them singletons. The sample consisted of PBMCs, taken after 24 months of ibrutinib treatment. The source of these receptors is a human donor with chronic lymphocytic leukemia.

This clone was found a few times. Germline and junction disagree at one end, which may indicate a read error. The chain couples TRBV19 to TRBJ1-3, with D unresolved. There are 11 residues in the CDR3. In germline, CDR1 is LNHDA, CDR2 SQIVND (reference sequence). The CDR3 nucleotides read TGTGCCAGTAGTATCGCCGGCAGAATAGGTTTT. Translating it yields CASSIAGRIGF.

This clone was detected once. Here the CDR3 reads CASSPGTGGHSGYQQYF. CDR3 bases: TGTGCCAGCAGCCCCGGGACAGGGGGCCATAGCGGCTACCAGCAGTACTTC. The rearrangement uses TRBV28 and TRBJ2-5; 12 nucleotides align to TRBD1. CDR1 is MDHEN and CDR2 is SYDVKM in the germline V gene. J was trimmed by 11 bases and V by 6 bases; bases with no gene match: 19. The CDR3 is 17 residues long.

CDR3 in DNA: TGTGCCAGCAGCCCCCACTTGACCCTAAGGGGTAACCAAGAGACCCAGTACTTC. This encodes CASSPHLTLRGNQETQYF. The chain has TRBV9 and TRBJ2-5, with D possibly being TRBD1 (5 bases). The CDR3 loop spans 18 amino acids. V was cut by 4 bases and J by 0 bases, with 22 bases left in between. Germline CDR1 and CDR2: SGDLS and YYNGEE.

This clone was counted only a few times. J is TRBJ1-1 and V is TRBV29-1; the match to TRBD1 covers 7 bases. The CDR3 sequence is 13 residues long. V shed 7 bases and J 0 bases; nucleotides not matched to a gene: 5. The V gene's germline CDR1 is SQVTM and CDR2 ANQGSEA. CDR3 in amino acids: CSALGQMNTEAFF. The DNA of the CDR3 is TGCAGCGCCCTGGGACAGATGAACACTGAAGCTTTCTTT.

The gene calls are TRBV5-4 and TRBJ1-2, with 8 bases that match TRBD1. The germline gives CDR1 SGHNT, CDR2 YYREEE (reference sequence). Trimming took 0 bases from V and 4 from J; bases not matched to a gene: 5. This CDR3 contains 15 residues. CDR3 sequence (DNA): TGTGCCAGCAGCTTGGGAACAGGGGGAAGCTATGGCTACACCTTC. It translates to CASSLGTGGSYGYTF.

The chain uses TRBV4-1 and TRBJ1-2, with D uncertain. The CDR3 contains 15 residues. The germline V gene encodes CDR1 MGHRA and CDR2 YSYEKL. The V end was cut by 1 base, the J end by 5 bases, with 14 bases between. The CDR3 protein is CASSQGGLNGYGYTF. CDR3 bases: TGCGCCAGCAGCCAAGGCGGCCTCAATGGGTATGGCTACACCTTC.

V usage is TRBV4-1 and J usage is TRBJ2-7, with 10 bases lining up with TRBD2. CDR1 is MGHRA, CDR2 YSYEKL, per germline. CDR3 length equals 15 residues. Unmatched junction bases numbered 5, after V lost 5 bases and J lost 1 base. The CDR3 loop reads CASSSWTSGSYEQYF. CDR3 DNA sequence: TGCGCCAGCAGCAGTTGGACTAGCGGTTCCTACGAGCAGTACTTC.

The genes are TRBV27 and TRBJ2-3; D is possibly TRBD2 (6 bases). Germline CDR1 and CDR2: MNHEY and SMNVEV (reference sequence). The germline V and J ends were trimmed by 0 bases and 5 bases, with 12 bases remaining between them. CDR3 length: 15 amino acids. CDR3 region: CASSLSSGSGDTQYF. CDR3 nucleotide sequence: TGTGCCAGCAGTTTATCCTCCGGGAGTGGAGATACGCAGTATTTT.

This clone appeared a few times. The chain has TRBV4-2 and TRBJ2-7; D might be TRBD2 (6 bases). There are 13 residues in the CDR3. The germline CDR1 and CDR2 sequences are LGHNA and YNFKEQ. Between the trimmed V and J ends, which lost 2 bases and 4 bases, there was a span of 9 bases. This CDR3 reads CASSQRESYEQYF. CDR3 DNA sequence: TGTGCCAGCAGCCAACGGGAGTCTTACGAGCAGTACTTC.

Here the CDR3 DNA reads TGTGCCAGCAGCCCACCGAAGGGTTGGGTCTATGGCTACACCTTC. Amino acid sequence: CASSPPKGWVYGYTF. This chain connects TRBV7-2 to TRBJ1-2; D is uncertain. CDR3 length: 15 amino acids. The germline gives CDR1 SGHTA, CDR2 FQGNSA. V lost 5 bases to trimming and J lost 4 bases, with 17 bases between them.

The rearrangement uses TRBV6-5 and TRBJ2-7; D gene unclear. Trimming took off 1 base at V and 3 bases at J, with 4 bases between the two ends. The CDR3 covers 12 residues. The V gene's germline CDR1 is MNHEY and CDR2 SVGAGI. The CDR3 nucleotides are TGTGCCAGCAGTTACTTGGACTACGAGCAGTACTTC. This gives the protein CASSYLDYEQYF.

J is TRBJ1-5 and V is TRBV10-3, with 7 bases fitting TRBD1. The CDR3 runs 15 residues. From germline, CDR1 is ENHRY and CDR2 SYGVKD. V lost 2 bases to trimming and J lost 7 bases; unmatched junction nucleotides: 8. CDR3 in DNA: TGTGCCATCAGTGAGGACAGGGCCCTCAAGCAGCCCCAGCATTTT. It specifies CAISEDRALKQPQHF.

J is TRBJ2-4 and V is TRBV25-1; 11 bases match TRBD2. This CDR3 comprises 18 residues. CDR1 is MGHDK and CDR2 is SYGVNS in the germline V gene. Losses at the gene ends were 5 bases for V and 0 bases for J; bases not matched to a gene: 9. The CDR3 DNA follows: TGTGCCAGCAGTCCGACTAGCGGGGAGGGATTAGCCAAAAACATTCAGTACTTC. Encoded protein: CASSPTSGEGLAKNIQYF.

This clone was seen just once. The chain combines TRBV7-9 with TRBJ2-7; maybe TRBD2 (6 bases). The germline V and J ends were trimmed by 5 bases and 5 bases, with 22 bases remaining between them. Germline V gene data show CDR1 as SEHNR and CDR2 as FQNEAQ (reference sequence). There are 16 residues in the CDR3. CDR3 amino acids: CASSVDGRRINNEQYF. CDR3 bases: TGTGCCAGCAGCGTAGATGGGAGGAGAATCAACAACGAGCAGTACTTC.

The rearrangement uses TRBV7-2 and TRBJ2-7; the match to TRBD1 covers 9 bases. Per germline, CDR1 SGHTA and CDR2 FQGNSA. V shed 5 bases and J 4 bases; nucleotides not matched to a gene: 9. The length of the CDR3 is 15 residues. The CDR3 DNA reads TGTGCCAGCAGCCCCCAATCCGGGACAGGGTACGAGCAGTACTTC. Encoded protein: CASSPQSGTGYEQYF.

This clone appeared a single time. The CDR3 DNA reads TGTGCCATCAGTGAGTCACGAGAGACCCAGTACTTC. As protein: CAISESRETQYF. J is TRBJ2-5 and V is TRBV10-3; no reliable D call. V was cut by 0 bases and J by 4 bases, with 3 bases left in between. Germline V gene data show CDR1 as ENHRY and CDR2 as SYGVKD. This CDR3 has 12 amino acids.

The rearrangement links TRBV13 to TRBJ2-3; D unclear. The CDR3 is 11 residues long. In germline, CDR1 is PRHDT, CDR2 FYEKMQ (reference sequence). Trimming cost V 4 bases and J 2 bases, with 1 base left between them. CDR3 sequence: CASSSTDTQYF. Written as DNA, the CDR3 is TGTGCCAGCAGCTCCACAGATACGCAGTATTTT.

V gene TRBV10-2 combines with J gene TRBJ2-7; D ambiguous. CDR3 length: 14 residues. Germline-derived CDR1 and CDR2 are WSHSY and SAAADI. V lost 7 bases, J lost 6 bases, and 19 bases lay in between. The CDR3 loop reads CASTSANRPSEQYF. The CDR3 nucleotides are TGCGCCAGCACCTCTGCCAACCGACCCTCCGAGCAGTACTTC.

The rearrangement joins TRBV10-1 to TRBJ2-7, with D uncertain. V lost 6 bases to trimming and J lost 2 bases, with 11 bases between them. The CDR3 runs 13 residues. Germline CDR1 is WNHNN and CDR2 is SYGVQD (reference sequence). The CDR3 loop reads CASSPDGPYEQYF. The DNA of the CDR3 is TGCGCCAGCAGCCCGGACGGTCCCTACGAGCAGTACTTC.

This chain links TRBV6-1 with TRBJ1-2; D call uncertain. Trimming took off 2 bases at V and 8 bases at J, with 12 bases between the two ends. The CDR3 totals 13 residues. Germline V gives CDR1 MNHNS, CDR2 SASEGT. DNA for the CDR3: TGTGCCAGCAGTGAAATAACCGATGGAGGCTACACCTTC. Encoded protein: CASSEITDGGYTF.